Listed here are 16 T cell receptor beta chains from one sample, sequenced in a study of T cells expressing NK-cell markers. From the 5' RACE reads, TCRdb lists one entry per CDR3 protein and no DNA. The sample holds about 150,000 distinct CDR3 sequences. Sequencing input: blood T cells: a sorted CD56 or NKG2C T cell subset, CD4+ or CD8+ T cells, or bulk PBMC T cells (not recorded which). The receptors come from a woman aged 50 to 60 in good health.

The gene calls are TRBV13 and TRBJ1-2; without DNA, the TCRdb call of TRBD1 cannot be checked. This CDR3 has 16 amino acids. Germline assignment: CDR1 PRHDT and CDR2 FYEKMQ (reference sequence). The CDR3 loop reads CASSFWGNMGDYGYTF.

The chain has TRBV6-1 and TRBJ2-1; the TRBD1 assignment by TCRdb is unverifiable without DNA. The CDR3 is 13 residues long. Germline V gives CDR1 MNHNS, CDR2 SASEGT. CDR3 sequence reads: CASSIAGGGEQFF.

This sequence joins TRBV30 and TRBJ2-1; with no DNA, the TCRdb D assignment of TRBD1 cannot be verified. This CDR3 spans 13 amino acids. CDR1 is GTSNPN, CDR2 SVGIG, per germline (reference sequence). This CDR3 reads CAWTFGGYNEQFF.

The genes are TRBV7-2 and TRBJ2-1; the TCRdb call, TRBD1, lacks DNA for checking. The CDR3 has 15 amino acids. Germline V gene data show CDR1 as SGHTA and CDR2 as FQGNSA. The CDR3 sequence is CASSSGIYTPNEQFF.

This rearrangement joins TRBV6-1 to TRBJ1-1; there is no DNA to check the TCRdb D call of TRBD1. This CDR3 is built from 13 residues. Germline CDR1 and CDR2: MNHNS and SASEGT. This CDR3 reads CASRRQGDTEAFF.

The chain carries TRBV29-1 and TRBJ2-5; TCRdb gives TRBD1 as the D gene, but with no DNA this cannot be confirmed. Germline assignment: CDR1 SQVTM and CDR2 ANQGSEA. The CDR3 spans 15 residues. The CDR3 loop is CSVEDSRQGTETQYF.

This chain joins TRBV7-2 and TRBJ2-1; the TRBD2 assignment by TCRdb is unverifiable without DNA. Germline V CDR1 and CDR2: SGHTA, FQGNSA. The length of the CDR3 is 15 residues. This CDR3 reads CASSLLAVSYNEQFF.

The chain joins TRBV27 to TRBJ1-2; as DNA is missing, the TRBD1 call by TCRdb cannot be tested. Germline V gene sequence: CDR1 MNHEY, CDR2 SMNVEV (reference sequence). The CDR3 has 14 amino acids. CDR3 amino acids: CASRGASANYGYTF.

The chain couples TRBV6-4 to TRBJ2-6; TCRdb lists TRBD1, though no DNA is available to test this call. From germline, CDR1 is MRHNA and CDR2 SNTAGT. CDR3 length equals 17 residues. The CDR3 is CASKRNRDSSGANVLTF.

This chain joins TRBV30 and TRBJ2-5; TCRdb gives TRBD2 as the D gene, but with no DNA this cannot be confirmed. Germline V lookup: CDR1 GTSNPN, CDR2 SVGIG (reference sequence). This CDR3 has 12 residues. The CDR3 loop reads CAWRPAGETQYF.

The chain joins TRBV15 to TRBJ2-3; TCRdb's D call, TRBD2, is unchecked because there is no DNA. This CDR3 is built from 18 residues. CDR1 and CDR2 from the germline V gene are LNHNV and YYDKDF (reference sequence). CDR3 region: CATSMKRTSGSYTDTQYF.

This chain joins TRBV2 and TRBJ2-5; TCRdb names TRBD2, which stays unverified in the absence of DNA. The CDR3 has 17 amino acids. The germline gives CDR1 SNHLY, CDR2 FYNNEI. Here the CDR3 reads CASSGLPGRTYQETQYF.

The V and J genes are TRBV2 and TRBJ2-7; TCRdb picks TRBD1, but there is no DNA to check that call. This CDR3 region has 15 residues. Germline V lookup: CDR1 SNHLY, CDR2 FYNNEI. The CDR3: CASSEGQAGSYEQYF. Supplemented by reference TRBV2 and TRBJ2-7, the full variable domain reads EPEVTQTPSHQVTQMGQEVILRCVPISNHLYFYWYRQILGQKVEFLVSFYNNEISEKSEIFDDQFSVERPDGSNFTLKIRSTKLEDSAMYFCASSEGQAGSYEQYFGPGTRLTVT.

The rearrangement links TRBV7-9 to TRBJ2-5; no DNA is available, so the TRBD2 call from TCRdb remains unchecked. Germline values: CDR1 SEHNR, CDR2 FQNEAQ (reference sequence). There are 16 residues in the CDR3. The chain's CDR3 is CASTPTSAKYQETQYF.

The chain employs TRBV29-1 and TRBJ2-1; no DNA is available, so the TRBD1 call from TCRdb remains unchecked. This CDR3 contains 16 residues. Germline loops: CDR1 SQVTM, CDR2 ANQGSEA. CDR3 loop: CSVEDRGRGDYNEQFF.

The rearrangement joins TRBV12-3 or TRBV12-4 to TRBJ2-1; with no DNA, the TCRdb D assignment of TRBD1 cannot be verified. There are 14 residues in the CDR3. CDR3 residues: CASSYQGAFDEQFF.